This T cell receptor beta chain was sequenced for a study of blood T cell repertoires in COVID-19. Study as a whole: Some COVID-19 samples were acute and others convalescent; all came from the United States, Italy and Spain. T cells, B-cell-depleted T cells, or PBMCs supplied cDNA or gDNA.

How the authors handled the data: The assay estimated nucleated cells by amplifying reference gene primers. Sequencing was performed with immunoSEQ multiplex PCR; in TCRdb, only in-frame clones are kept and a portion is missing. Clone size and the V and J calls come from that table; the DNA yielded D and trimming. The sample lists 110,000 or so clones; around 85% were seen once. The CDR3 loop spans 17 amino acids. The V and J ends lost 4 bases and 0 bases, in that order; junction bases with no gene match: 8. Germline CDR1 SGHNT, CDR2 YYREEE (reference sequence). The origin of this receptor is a man between 65 and 80 years old who had recovered from COVID-19. This chain connects TRBV5-4 to TRBJ2-3; 10 bases are shared with TRBD2. Sequencing used peripheral blood. CDR3 sequence reads: CASSRNIAGGSTDTQYF. The CDR3 DNA reads TGTGCCAGCAGCCGAAATATAGCGGGAGGCAGCACAGATACGCAGTATTTT.